The T cell receptor (beta chain) described here comes from a study of memory CD4+ T cells and cytomegalovirus serostatus. For this clone: The antigen remains undetermined.

Clones were read by immunoSEQ multiplex PCR, and TCRdb kept only the in-frame ones, dropping some. This sample has tens of thousands of clones, with around 83% found just once. Regarding the study as a whole: Repertoires predicted CMV serostatus with median bootstrapped AUC of approximately 0.94.

Germline lookup yields CDR1 SSHAT and CDR2 FNYEAQ (reference sequence). V was trimmed by 4 bases and J by 6 bases, leaving 10 bases between them. This CDR3 is built from 13 residues. The sort gate was single viable CD3+CD4+CD8-CD45RO+ cells for memory CD4+ T cells. CD4+ T cells were isolated by positive magnetic selection. V is TRBV7-7 and J is TRBJ2-1; the D is unclear. The source of this sequence is an adult in good health and CMV-seronegative. Sequencing was carried out using memory CD4+ T cells from blood. The CDR3 sequence is CASSSGKGNEQFF. In DNA form, the CDR3 reads TGTGCCAGCAGCTCTGGGAAGGGCAATGAGCAGTTCTTC.